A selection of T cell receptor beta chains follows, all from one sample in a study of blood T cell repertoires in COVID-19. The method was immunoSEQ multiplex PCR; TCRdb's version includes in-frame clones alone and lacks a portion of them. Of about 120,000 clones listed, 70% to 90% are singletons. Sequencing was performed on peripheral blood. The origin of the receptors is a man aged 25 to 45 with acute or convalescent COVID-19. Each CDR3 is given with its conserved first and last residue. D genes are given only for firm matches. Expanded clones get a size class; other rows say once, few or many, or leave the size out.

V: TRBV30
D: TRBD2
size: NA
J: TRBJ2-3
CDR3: CACTGLAPDTQYF
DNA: TGTGCCTGTACCGGACTAGCGCCAGATACGCAGTATTTT

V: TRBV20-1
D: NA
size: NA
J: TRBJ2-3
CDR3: CSASQFGTDTQYF
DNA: TGCAGTGCTAGTCAGTTCGGCACAGATACGCAGTATTTT

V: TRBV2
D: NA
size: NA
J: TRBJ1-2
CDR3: CASSRRGQGHYGYTF
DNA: TGTGCCAGCAGCCGACGGGGCCAGGGGCACTATGGCTACACCTTC

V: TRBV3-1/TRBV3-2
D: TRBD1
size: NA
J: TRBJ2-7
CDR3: CASSLGQTQGLEQYF
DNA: TGTGCCAGCAGCCTGGGACAGACCCAGGGCCTCGAGCAGTACTTC

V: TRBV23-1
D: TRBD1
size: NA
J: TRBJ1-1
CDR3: CASIEGQGAKVAFF
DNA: TGCGCCAGCATCGAGGGACAGGGGGCGAAGGTAGCTTTCTTT

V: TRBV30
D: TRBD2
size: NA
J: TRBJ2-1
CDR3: CAWSGTTSFTRNYNEQFF
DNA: TGTGCCTGGAGTGGGACGACTAGCTTTACCCGAAACTACAATGAGCAGTTCTTC

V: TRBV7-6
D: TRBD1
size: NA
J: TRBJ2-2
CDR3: CASATGTEDTGELFF
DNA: TGTGCCAGCGCCACCGGGACAGAAGACACCGGGGAGCTGTTTTTT

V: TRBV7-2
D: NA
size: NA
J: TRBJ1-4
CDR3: CASSPGVTNEKLFF
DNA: TGTGCCAGCAGCCCAGGGGTGACTAATGAAAAACTGTTTTTT

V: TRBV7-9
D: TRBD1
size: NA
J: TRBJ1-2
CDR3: CASSLATGGIAGYTF
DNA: TGTGCCAGCAGCTTAGCAACAGGGGGAATCGCTGGCTACACCTTC

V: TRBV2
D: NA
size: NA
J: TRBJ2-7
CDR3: CASRGQFNEQYF
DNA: TGTGCCAGCAGAGGACAGTTCAACGAGCAGTACTTC

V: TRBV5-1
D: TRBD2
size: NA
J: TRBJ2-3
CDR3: CASSPTGTSGSGGTDTQYF
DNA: TGCGCCAGCAGCCCCACTGGGACTAGCGGGAGCGGGGGCACAGATACGCAGTATTTT

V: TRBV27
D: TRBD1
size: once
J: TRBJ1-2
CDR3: CASSPTGADYGYTF
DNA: TGTGCCAGCAGTCCCACAGGGGCCGACTATGGCTACACCTTC

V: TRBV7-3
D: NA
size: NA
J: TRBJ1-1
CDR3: CASSQTGNTEAFF
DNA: TGTGCCAGCAGTCAAACAGGTAACACTGAAGCTTTCTTT

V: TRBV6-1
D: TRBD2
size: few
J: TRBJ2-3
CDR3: CASSEGGGSADTQYF
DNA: TGTGCCAGCAGTGAAGGGGGCGGGAGCGCAGATACGCAGTATTTT

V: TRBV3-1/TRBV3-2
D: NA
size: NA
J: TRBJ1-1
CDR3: CASSQERLGGYTEAFF
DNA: TGTGCCAGCAGCCAAGAGAGGCTTGGGGGCTACACTGAAGCTTTCTTT

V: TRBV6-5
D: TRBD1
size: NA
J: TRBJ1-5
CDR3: CATHMTGNQPQHF
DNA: TGTGCCACCCATATGACAGGGAATCAGCCCCAGCATTTT

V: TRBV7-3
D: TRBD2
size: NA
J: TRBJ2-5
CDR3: CASSSVMAGGKETQYF
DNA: TGTGCCAGCAGCTCCGTCATGGCGGGAGGAAAAGAGACCCAGTACTTC

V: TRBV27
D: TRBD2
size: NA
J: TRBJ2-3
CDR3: CASRVGGDTQYF
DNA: TGTGCCAGCAGGGTGGGAGGGGATACGCAGTATTTT

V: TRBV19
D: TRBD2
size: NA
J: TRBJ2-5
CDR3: CASRETAGGQGVETQYF
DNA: TGTGCCAGTAGGGAAACGGCGGGGGGTCAGGGAGTAGAGACCCAGTACTTC

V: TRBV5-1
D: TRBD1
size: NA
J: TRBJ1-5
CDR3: CASSWDRDGSNQPQHF
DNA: TGCGCCAGCAGCTGGGACAGGGATGGTAGCAATCAGCCCCAGCATTTT

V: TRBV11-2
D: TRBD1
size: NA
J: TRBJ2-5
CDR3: CASSSRGQGRWETQYF
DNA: TGTGCCAGCAGCTCCCGCGGACAGGGACGGTGGGAGACCCAGTACTTC

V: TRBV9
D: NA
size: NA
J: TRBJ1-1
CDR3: CASTWGWEADTEAFF
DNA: TGTGCCAGCACCTGGGGTTGGGAGGCTGACACTGAAGCTTTCTTT

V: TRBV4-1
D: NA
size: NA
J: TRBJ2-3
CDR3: CASTVSHNGGTDTQYF
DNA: TGCGCCAGCACCGTGTCCCATAACGGGGGCACAGATACGCAGTATTTT

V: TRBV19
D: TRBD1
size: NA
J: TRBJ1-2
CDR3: CASSINHWDRGNYGYTF
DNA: TGTGCCAGTAGTATAAACCACTGGGACAGGGGGAACTATGGCTACACCTTC

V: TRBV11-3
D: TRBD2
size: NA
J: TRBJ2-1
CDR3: CASSLGRLAGATSSYNEQFF
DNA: TGTGCCAGCAGCTTAGGCAGACTAGCGGGGGCCACCAGCTCCTACAATGAGCAGTTCTTC

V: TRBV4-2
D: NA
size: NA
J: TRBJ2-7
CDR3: CASSQGLTGYEQYF
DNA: TGTGCCAGCAGCCAAGGGCTGACAGGCTACGAGCAGTACTTC

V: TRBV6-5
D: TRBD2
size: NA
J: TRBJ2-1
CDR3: CASRAGLAGNEQFF
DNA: TGTGCCAGCAGAGCCGGACTAGCGGGAAATGAGCAGTTCTTC

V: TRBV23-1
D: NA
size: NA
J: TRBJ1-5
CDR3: CASSQRGERPGFHQPQHF
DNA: TGCGCCAGCAGTCAAAGAGGTGAACGGCCAGGGTTCCATCAGCCCCAGCATTTT

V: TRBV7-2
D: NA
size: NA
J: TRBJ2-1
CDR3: CASSLAGGRHNEQFF
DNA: TGTGCCAGCAGCTTAGCAGGCGGCCGCCACAATGAGCAGTTCTTC

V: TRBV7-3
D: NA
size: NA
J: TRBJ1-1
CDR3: CASSQGWTTEAFF
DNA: TGTGCCAGCAGCCAGGGGTGGACCACTGAAGCTTTCTTT

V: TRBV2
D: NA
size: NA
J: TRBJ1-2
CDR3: CASTQGPYGYTF
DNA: TGTGCCAGCACGCAGGGCCCCTATGGCTACACCTTC

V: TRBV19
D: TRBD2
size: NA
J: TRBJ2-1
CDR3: CASKRRMGLAGGGEQFF
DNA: TGTGCCAGTAAGAGGAGGATGGGACTAGCGGGAGGGGGTGAGCAGTTCTTC

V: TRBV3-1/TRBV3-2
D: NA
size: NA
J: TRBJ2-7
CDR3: CASSQTLAGYEQYF
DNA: TGTGCCAGCAGCCAGACCCTGGCGGGCTACGAGCAGTACTTC

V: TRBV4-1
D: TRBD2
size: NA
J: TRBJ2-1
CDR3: CASSQGAGGSNEQFF
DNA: TGCGCCAGCAGCCAAGGTGCGGGAGGGTCAAATGAGCAGTTCTTC

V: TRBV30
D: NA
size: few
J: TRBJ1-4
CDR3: CAWSVYGRELFF
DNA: TGTGCCTGGAGTGTATACGGCAGGGAACTGTTTTTT